The 4 T cell receptor beta chains below come from one sample, sequenced in a study of sequential checkpoint blockade in melanoma. Stated treatment: randomized to nivolumab then ipilimumab (arm A) or the reverse (arm B). Some clones are missing from TCRdb's copy, which holds only in-frame ones; the method was immunoSEQ multiplex PCR. The sample consists of approximately 22,000 clones, more than 75% of them appearing once. The sequencing here drew on CD8+ T cells sorted from blood (inferred from file names), taken from a patient given nivolumab and ipilimumab in sequence. The receptors come from a human donor with melanoma.

The genes are TRBV10-1 and TRBJ1-1, with D possibly TRBD1 on 6 matching bases. Trimming shortened V by 2 bases and J by 5 bases, and 9 bases separated the two germline ends. The CDR3 runs 13 residues. Per germline, CDR1 WNHNN and CDR2 SYGVQD (reference sequence). The CDR3: CASSEQGWTEAFF. The CDR3 nucleotides read TGCGCCAGCAGTGAGCAGGGGTGGACTGAAGCTTTCTTT.

The chain joins TRBV6-5 to TRBJ1-1; D gene ambiguous. CDR3 length: 13 amino acids. The V gene lost 6 bases and the J gene lost 5 bases, with 13 bases spanning the gap. Germline V gene lookup returns CDR1 MNHEY and CDR2 SVGAGI. This CDR3 is CASRKPGGTEAFF. The DNA of the CDR3 is TGTGCCAGCAGAAAGCCGGGCGGGACTGAAGCTTTCTTT.

The J gene is TRBJ2-1, the V gene TRBV5-8; a weak D match, TRBD1 (5 bases). Deletions cut 3 bases from V and 3 bases from J, with 16 bases between. The CDR3 loop spans 16 amino acids. The germline V gene encodes CDR1 SGHTS and CDR2 YDEGEE. This CDR3 reads CASSSDTKSLYNEQFF. Written as DNA, the CDR3 is TGTGCCAGCAGCTCGGACACAAAAAGCCTCTACAATGAGCAGTTCTTC.

The V call is TRBV19, the J call TRBJ2-2; 8 bases map to TRBD1. The CDR3 consists of 16 residues. Per the germline V gene, CDR1 is LNHDA and CDR2 is SQIVND (reference sequence). The J segment lost 5 bases and the V segment lost 6 bases, leaving 11 bases of the junction unmatched. CDR3 sequence: CASSSQGASLTGELFF. The CDR3 coding sequence is TGTGCCAGTAGCTCTCAGGGGGCAAGTCTGACCGGGGAGCTGTTTTTT.